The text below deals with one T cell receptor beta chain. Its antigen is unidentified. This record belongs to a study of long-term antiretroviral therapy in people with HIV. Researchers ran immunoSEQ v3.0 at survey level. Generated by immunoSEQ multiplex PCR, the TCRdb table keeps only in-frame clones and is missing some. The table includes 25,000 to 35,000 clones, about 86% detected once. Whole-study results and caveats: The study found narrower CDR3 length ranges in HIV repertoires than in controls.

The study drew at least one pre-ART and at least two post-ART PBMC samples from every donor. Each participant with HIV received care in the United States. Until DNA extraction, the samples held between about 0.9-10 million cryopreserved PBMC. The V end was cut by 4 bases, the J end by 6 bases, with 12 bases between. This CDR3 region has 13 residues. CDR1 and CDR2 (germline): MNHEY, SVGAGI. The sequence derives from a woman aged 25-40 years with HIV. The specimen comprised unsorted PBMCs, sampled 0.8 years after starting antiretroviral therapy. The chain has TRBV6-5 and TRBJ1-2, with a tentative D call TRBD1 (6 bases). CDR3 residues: CASSFRGAHGYTF. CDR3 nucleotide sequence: TGTGCCAGCAGTTTCCGGGGGGCCCATGGCTACACCTTC.